A selection of T cell receptor beta chains follows, all from one sample in a study of T cell responses to AZD1222 COVID-19 vaccine. Sequenced by immunoSEQ multiplex PCR; TCRdb stores in-frame clones only, minus some. The sample contains some 120,000 clones, 75% to 90% of which appear only once. The source was peripheral blood, collected on day 0 of AZD1222 vaccination. The receptors were sampled from an adult in good health. Each CDR3 is given with its conserved first and last residue.

J	V	CDR3
TRBJ2-7	TRBV10-1	CASRGREAPSYEQYF
TRBJ1-3	TRBV10-1	CASSESRVNTIYF
TRBJ2-2	TRBV5-4	CASSPFTGELFF
TRBJ1-1	TRBV5-1	CASSTDGLNTEAFF
TRBJ2-7	TRBV6-6	CASSYQGAGEQYF
TRBJ2-7	TRBV28	CASSHTRGTGSYEQYF
TRBJ2-5	TRBV7-2	CASSLALAGSGETQYF
TRBJ2-2	TRBV19	CASSIGRPGELFF
TRBJ1-1	TRBV3-1/TRBV3-2	CASSHWGQGNTEAFF
TRBJ2-6	TRBV7-9	CASSGDRGSGANVLTF
TRBJ1-5	TRBV7-9	CASSRGQGQPQHF
TRBJ1-2	TRBV9	CASSAREGNYGYTF
TRBJ1-1	TRBV30	CAWSISTRTGRMDTEAFF
TRBJ2-1	TRBV7-9	CATTGTGVENEQFF
TRBJ1-1	TRBV5-1	CASSGERATEAFF
TRBJ2-7	TRBV5-4	CASSSGTGGNEQYF
TRBJ1-1	TRBV11-3	CASSSTQEMGTEAFF
TRBJ1-5	TRBV24-1	CATSDPGPPRGNQPQHF
TRBJ1-1	TRBV13	CASSFKTAEAFF
TRBJ2-1	TRBV5-1	CASSRTTNVVEQFF
TRBJ2-7	TRBV29-1	CSVGEGHYEQYF
TRBJ2-3	TRBV6-1	CASSAPGLPGKDTQYF
TRBJ2-7	TRBV14	CASSQGFRDYEQYF
TRBJ2-1	TRBV27	CASSLAGYNEQFF
TRBJ1-5	TRBV3-1/TRBV3-2	CASSRDRVSINQPQHF
TRBJ2-1	TRBV7-9	CASSLVGGLNEQFF
TRBJ2-7	TRBV7-2	CASSLPGLYEQYF
TRBJ2-7	TRBV27	CASSSIPPTEYEQYF
TRBJ1-2	TRBV30	CACFSTTRWGYTF
TRBJ2-5	TRBV7-2	CASSLASETQYF
TRBJ1-5	TRBV18	CASSPTGVDQPQHF
TRBJ2-7	TRBV19	CASSRDPLHNIYEQYF
TRBJ2-7	TRBV5-8	CASSSGGSYEQYF
TRBJ2-7	TRBV7-2	CASSFQSGGTYEQYF